The T cell receptor beta chain described here comes from a study of blood T cell repertoires in COVID-19. Across the whole study: Acute-phase and convalescent COVID-19 samples originated in the United States, Italy and Spain. PBMCs, B-cell-depleted T cells, or T cells were the source of the cDNA or gDNA that made up the material.

Under the authors' procedure: Quantification of nucleated cells was approximated via reference gene primer amplification. Libraries were prepared by immunoSEQ multiplex PCR; TCRdb keeps only in-frame clonotypes and omits some of them. The D gene and trimming were derived from the DNA, and the V and J assignments and clone size from that table. The table lists 380,000 or so clones, 89% of them singletons, with roughly 1.2% in the top ten. The V segment lost 7 bases and the J segment 7 bases; nucleotides outside the gene matches: 6. This CDR3 has 13 residues. CDR1 is GTSNPN and CDR2 is SVGIG in the germline V gene (reference sequence).

The gene calls are TRBV30 and TRBJ1-6; TRBD1 aligns across 8 bases. What was sequenced was peripheral blood. The sequence was obtained from a man aged 40-49 years with acute or convalescent COVID-19. CDR3 sequence (DNA): TGTGCCTTCCGGGACAGGTCGAATTCACCCCTCCACTTT. Amino acid sequence: CAFRDRSNSPLHF.